The sequence of this T cell receptor beta chain was determined in a study of T cells in Graves' hyperthyroidism and ophthalmopathy. The CDR3 consists of 12 residues. The V gene lost 5 bases and the J gene lost 6 bases, with 9 bases spanning the gap. The V gene's germline CDR1 is MNHNS and CDR2 SASEGT. Amplification targeted TCR beta CDR3 regions from RNA transcripts. Initially, a first-round RT-PCR of the TCR CDR3 employed the HTBI primer set. TCRdb reprocessed the multiplex PCR reads via MiXCR and lists one record per CDR3 protein. This table has 460,000 or so distinct CDR3 sequences, approximately 15% appearing once. The sample holds many counts of this clonotype. Calling Graves' hyperthyroidism stable meant ophthalmopathy did not progress within 18 months. Investigators excluded patients with uncontrolled infection, other autoimmune disease, pregnancy or lactation.

The specimen was blood. The chain carries TRBV6-1 and TRBJ2-3; no firm D call. The receptor's source is a woman aged 18-29 years with Graves' hyperthyroidism. The CDR3 region is CASSFGRDTQYF. The CDR3 region has the DNA TGTGCCAGCAGTTTTGGCAGGGATACGCAGTATTTT.